The sequence of this T cell receptor (beta chain) was determined in a study of neurological immune-mediated disorders. In its sample, this clonotype was seen many times. The length of the CDR3 is 17 residues. J gave up 1 base and V 6 bases, and 11 bases lay outside the gene matches. Germline assignment: CDR1 SGHRS and CDR2 YFSETQ. TCRdb reprocessed the 5' RACE reads with MiXCR, giving one entry per CDR3 protein. The table has 90,000 to 150,000 distinct CDR3 sequences, roughly 3.2% seen once. The clonotype comes from a woman aged 25 to 39 with multiple sclerosis. Material: PBMCs. The chain uses TRBV5-1 and TRBJ2-2; 8 bases agree with TRBD1. This CDR3 is CASNPRTGQENTGELFF. DNA of the CDR3: TGCGCCAGCAACCCCAGGACGGGACAGGAGAACACCGGGGAGCTGTTTTTT.